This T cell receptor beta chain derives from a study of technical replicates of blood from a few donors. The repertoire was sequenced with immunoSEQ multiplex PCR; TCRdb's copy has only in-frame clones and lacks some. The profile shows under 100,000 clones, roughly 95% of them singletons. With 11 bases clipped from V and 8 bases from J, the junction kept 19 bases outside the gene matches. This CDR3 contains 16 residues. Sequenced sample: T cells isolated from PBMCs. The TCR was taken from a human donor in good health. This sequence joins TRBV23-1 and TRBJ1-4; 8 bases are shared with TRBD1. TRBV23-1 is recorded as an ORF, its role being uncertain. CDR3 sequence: CADTGGVPTRGEKLFF. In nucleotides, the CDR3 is TGCGCCGATACAGGGGGTGTTCCAACACGAGGGGAAAAACTGTTTTTT.